These 20 T cell receptor beta chains originate from one sample sequenced in a study of T cell changes during pregnancy in multiple sclerosis. Sequenced by immunoSEQ multiplex PCR; TCRdb stores in-frame clones only, minus some. In the table there are 60,000 to 85,000 clones, roughly 94% of which are singletons. The sample consisted of peripheral blood, taken in the third trimester of pregnancy. Receptors originate from a female donor with multiple sclerosis, enrolled in a pregnancy study.

Here the CDR3 reads CASSISGTGGNQPQHF. The CDR3 nucleotides are TGTGCCAGTAGTATATCAGGGACAGGGGGCAATCAGCCCCAGCATTTT. The chain carries TRBV19 and TRBJ1-5; TRBD1 agrees at 10 bases. Germline loops: CDR1 LNHDA, CDR2 SQIVND (reference sequence). V lost 2 bases to trimming and J lost 2 bases; unmatched junction nucleotides: 3. The CDR3 is 16 residues long.

The rearrangement joins TRBV4-1 to TRBJ2-3; 8 bases match TRBD2. The CDR3 is 14 amino acids. The V segment lost 1 base and the J segment 11 bases; nucleotides outside the gene matches: 8. Germline-derived CDR1 and CDR2 are MGHRA and YSYEKL. The CDR3 nucleotides are TGCGCCAGCAGCCAAGTGCAACGGGGGGGCCAGCAGTATTTT. It yields the protein CASSQVQRGGQQYF.

The chain couples TRBV11-3 to TRBJ2-2; 8 nucleotides line up with TRBD1. V shed 3 bases, J shed 0 bases, and the junction held 9 bases outside the gene matches. CDR3 length equals 18 residues. Germline CDR1 SGHNT, CDR2 YENEEA. The CDR3 region has the DNA TGTGCCAGCAGCTTCCAGGACAGGGTCGCCCCGAACACCGGGGAGCTGTTTTTT. It yields the protein CASSFQDRVAPNTGELFF.

The chain links TRBV2 to TRBJ2-1; D is perhaps TRBD1 (5 bases). V was shortened by 6 bases and J by 5 bases, with 11 bases between the two germline ends. This CDR3 spans 13 amino acids. Per germline, CDR1 SNHLY and CDR2 FYNNEI. The CDR3 reads CASRGDTNNEQFF. The CDR3 region has the DNA TGTGCCAGCAGAGGGGATACCAACAATGAGCAGTTCTTC.

The count of this clone is one. The chain links TRBV6-1 to TRBJ1-5; 7 bases map to TRBD1. After removal of 2 bases from V and 4 bases from J, the junction contained 8 bases not matched to a gene. In germline, CDR1 is MNHNS, CDR2 SASEGT. There are 16 residues in the CDR3. The CDR3 DNA is TGTGCCAGCAGTGAAAAGTTGGGACAGAATAATCAGCCCCAGCATTTT. Residues: CASSEKLGQNNQPQHF.

The chain uses TRBV6-5 and TRBJ2-7, with TRBD1 matching 9 bases. The CDR3 totals 13 residues. CDR1 and CDR2 (germline): MNHEY, SVGAGI. V dropped 9 bases and J dropped 6; count of bases not matched to a gene: 9. This chain's CDR3 is CASCNRGRGEQYF. The DNA of the CDR3 is TGTGCCAGTTGTAACAGGGGGCGCGGCGAGCAGTACTTC.

This chain joins TRBV7-6 and TRBJ2-1, with TRBD2 matching over 9 bases. The trim removed 1 base at V and 7 bases at J, leaving 8 bases unmatched. The CDR3 covers 16 residues. Germline V gene lookup returns CDR1 SGHVS and CDR2 FNYEAQ. As DNA, the CDR3 is TGTGCCAGCAGCTTAGAGGGCGGGGGGGCAGTAAATGAGCAGTTCTTC. It yields the protein CASSLEGGGAVNEQFF.

The gene calls are TRBV2 and TRBJ2-5; TRBD2 is a possible D gene (6 bases). CDR3 size: 15 residues. Trimming removed 0 bases at V and 4 bases at J, with 12 bases between. CDR1 is SNHLY and CDR2 is FYNNEI in the germline V gene. The CDR3 here is CASSEALGGVETQYF. CDR3 DNA sequence: TGTGCCAGCAGTGAAGCGCTTGGCGGGGTAGAGACCCAGTACTTC.

J is TRBJ2-1 and V is TRBV9; D may be TRBD1 (5 bases). Germline CDR1 and CDR2: SGDLS and YYNGEE. This CDR3 is 15 amino acids long. Trimming removed 4 bases at V and 9 bases at J, with 20 bases between. CDR3 DNA: TGTGCCAGCAGCCTAAGGATCCAGGGCGCAGGTGAGCAGTTCTTC. Protein sequence: CASSLRIQGAGEQFF.

This chain links TRBV7-9 with TRBJ2-5; possibly TRBD2 for D (6 bases). V was cut by 5 bases and J by 1 base, with 14 bases left in between. From germline, CDR1 is SEHNR and CDR2 FQNEAQ (reference sequence). The CDR3 sequence is 15 residues long. CDR3 amino acids: CASSSWRDLQETQYF. Here the CDR3 DNA reads TGTGCCAGCAGCAGCTGGCGGGACCTCCAAGAGACCCAGTACTTC.

The chain joins TRBV29-1 to TRBJ2-7, with a possible D match to TRBD1 (6 bases). V lost 4 bases and J lost 4, with 14 bases in between. The germline gives CDR1 SQVTM, CDR2 ANQGSEA. The CDR3 consists of 13 residues. The CDR3 protein is CSVVGDNIYEQYF. The CDR3 nucleotides read TGCAGCGTTGTAGGGGACAACATATACGAGCAGTACTTC.

This clone came up once. The rearrangement joins TRBV9 to TRBJ2-1; 9 bases fit TRBD2. CDR3 size: 15 residues. The V gene end was trimmed by 0 bases and the J gene end by 7 bases; junction bases not matched to a gene: 5. Germline CDR1 SGDLS, CDR2 YYNGEE. The CDR3 protein is CASSVAGTSSNEQFF. The CDR3 DNA reads TGTGCCAGCAGCGTAGCGGGGACTAGCTCTAATGAGCAGTTCTTC. Drawing the rest from reference TRBV9 and TRBJ2-1, the complete variable domain is DSGVTQTPKHLITATGQRVTLRCSPRSGDLSVYWYQQSLDQGLQFLIQYYNGEERAKGNILERFSAQQFPDLHSELNLSSLELGDSALYFCASSVAGTSSNEQFFGPGTRLTVL.

The V call is TRBV14, the J call TRBJ2-5, with 11 bases matching TRBD2. This CDR3 is built from 15 residues. CDR1 and CDR2 from the germline V gene are SGHDN and FVKESK. The junction had 8 bases not matched to a gene; V was cut back by 6 bases and J by 5 bases. The CDR3 is CASSTSGGLGETQYF. The CDR3 region has the DNA TGTGCCAGCAGTACTAGCGGGGGCCTTGGGGAGACCCAGTACTTC.

This clone appeared a single time. J is TRBJ2-5 and V is TRBV7-8; D perhaps matches TRBD1 (8 bases). V dropped 4 bases and J dropped 2 bases, with 20 bases sitting between them. The CDR3 length is 17 residues. Germline V lookup: CDR1 SGHVS, CDR2 FQNEAQ. CDR3 nucleotides: TGTGCCAGCAGCTATCCCCGAAACAGGGGGGGGCAAGAGACCCAGTACTTC. This codes for CASSYPRNRGGQETQYF. Full variable domain (missing parts from reference TRBV7-8 and TRBJ2-5): GAGVSQSPRYKVAKRGQDVALRCDPISGHVSLFWYQQALGQGPEFLTYFQNEAQLDKSGLPSDRFFAERPEGSVSTLKIQRTQQEDSAVYLCASSYPRNRGGQETQYFGPGTRLLVL.

J is TRBJ2-5 and V is TRBV7-2; TRBD1 matches at 10 bases. In germline, CDR1 is SGHTA, CDR2 FQGNSA. The CDR3 runs to 17 residues. The V segment lost 4 bases and the J segment 4 bases; nucleotides outside the gene matches: 12. CDR3 sequence reads: CASSSTPRTGGRETQYF. CDR3 coding DNA: TGTGCCAGCAGCTCAACTCCGCGGACAGGGGGGCGAGAGACCCAGTACTTC.

The V gene is TRBV7-3, the J gene TRBJ1-3; tentative D call: TRBD1 (5 bases). From germline, CDR1 is SGHTA and CDR2 FQGTGA. The CDR3 loop spans 13 amino acids. Trimming removed 5 bases from V and 4 bases from J, with 9 bases in between. CDR3 coding DNA: TGTGCCAGCAGCGCAGGGTACGGAAACACCATATATTTT. It yields the protein CASSAGYGNTIYF. Complete variable domain (other parts from reference TRBV7-3 and TRBJ1-3): GAGVSQTPSNKVTEKGKYVELRCDPISGHTALYWYRQSLGQGPEFLIYFQGTGAADDSGLPNDRFFAVRPEGSVSTLKIQRTERGDSAVYLCASSAGYGNTIYFGEGSWLTVV.

The V gene is TRBV21-1, the J gene TRBJ1-3; no DNA check was done on the table's D call, TRBD1. TRBV21-1 constitutes a pseudogene. The CDR3 totals 16 residues. The CDR3 nucleotides read TGTGCCAGCAGCAGGCCATTGGGGGCCTCTGGAAACACCATATATTTT. It specifies CASSRPLGASGNTIYF.

The genes are TRBV7-3 and TRBJ1-1; D may be TRBD1 (6 bases). CDR1 is SGHTA and CDR2 is FQGTGA in the germline V gene. V dropped 0 bases and J dropped 4 bases, with 15 bases sitting between them. This CDR3 comprises 16 residues. CDR3 protein: CASSLTAQGQRTEAFF. Written as DNA, the CDR3 is TGTGCCAGCAGCTTAACAGCACAGGGTCAGCGCACTGAAGCTTTCTTT.

V gene TRBV19 combines with J gene TRBJ2-7; 10 bases fit TRBD2. Germline lookup yields CDR1 LNHDA and CDR2 SQIVND (reference sequence). The CDR3 is 16 amino acids. V shed 3 bases, J shed 1 base, and the junction held 6 bases outside the gene matches. CDR3: CASSMSWTSGSYEQYF. CDR3 in DNA: TGTGCCAGTAGTATGAGTTGGACTAGCGGATCCTACGAGCAGTACTTC.

The rearrangement joins TRBV5-4 to TRBJ2-2, with TRBD1 as a possible D gene (6 bases). Trimming pared 0 bases from V and 7 bases from J, leaving 13 bases between. CDR3 size: 15 residues. Germline values: CDR1 SGHNT, CDR2 YYREEE (reference sequence). This chain's CDR3 is CASSLDRVTYGELFF. In nucleotides, the CDR3 is TGTGCCAGCAGCTTGGACAGGGTAACGTACGGGGAGCTGTTTTTT.